These 25 T cell receptor beta chains came from one sample sequenced in a study of T cell responses to AZD1222 COVID-19 vaccine. Sequenced by immunoSEQ multiplex PCR; TCRdb stores in-frame clones only, minus some. The table has 75,000 to 85,000 clones, more than 75% seen once. Here the sequenced sample was peripheral blood, taken on day 0 of AZD1222 vaccination. The receptor set was obtained from an adult in good health.

This clone was detected once. The chain joins TRBV10-3 to TRBJ1-5; D is ambiguous. Looked up from germline, CDR1 is ENHRY and CDR2 is SYGVKD. Trimming took off 8 bases at V and 3 bases at J, with 8 bases between the two ends. This CDR3 contains 12 residues. The DNA of the CDR3 is TGTGCCATCGGGGAATTCAATCAGCCCCAGCATTTT. Translating it yields CAIGEFNQPQHF.

The chain joins TRBV9 to TRBJ1-6, with D maybe TRBD1 (6 bases). Germline values: CDR1 SGDLS, CDR2 YYNGEE. The V end lost 0 bases, the J end lost 10 bases, and 14 bases lay between the germline ends. This CDR3 has 15 residues. CDR3 sequence (DNA): TGTGCCAGCAGCGTAGCTTTGGGGGCTAGATCACCCCTCCACTTT. Translating it yields CASSVALGARSPLHF.

The chain uses TRBV30 and TRBJ1-5; TRBD1 is a possible D gene (5 bases). The length of the CDR3 is 13 residues. Germline loops: CDR1 GTSNPN, CDR2 SVGIG (reference sequence). Deletions cut 0 bases from V and 5 bases from J, with 8 bases between. Here the CDR3 DNA reads TGTGCCTGGAGTGTTGGGGGTTATCAGCCCCAGCATTTT. Translating gives CAWSVGGYQPQHF. Drawing the rest from reference TRBV30 and TRBJ1-5, the complete variable domain is SQTIHQWPATLVQPVGSPLSLECTVEGTSNPNLYWYRQAAGRGLQLLFYSVGIGQISSEVPQNLSASRPQDRQFILSSKKLLLSDSGFYLCAWSVGGYQPQHFGDGTRLSIL.

The gene calls are TRBV29-1 and TRBJ1-1; D gene ambiguous. CDR1 is SQVTM and CDR2 is ANQGSEA in the germline V gene. Trimming took 5 bases from V and 4 from J, leaving 14 bases between them. The CDR3 consists of 13 residues. In nucleotides, the CDR3 is TGCAGCGTTCATCGGGCCACGGGCACTGAAGCTTTCTTT. Translated: CSVHRATGTEAFF.

V usage is TRBV30 and J usage is TRBJ2-1; TRBD1 might be the D (5 bases). The length of the CDR3 is 16 residues. V gave up 3 bases and J gave up 1 base, with 16 bases separating them. Looked up from germline, CDR1 is GTSNPN and CDR2 is SVGIG (reference sequence). Here the CDR3 reads CAWRVPTASSYNEQFF. Here the CDR3 DNA reads TGTGCCTGGAGAGTTCCGACAGCTTCATCCTACAATGAGCAGTTCTTC.

The chain joins TRBV7-3 to TRBJ2-1; 10 nucleotides align to TRBD2. V shed 3 bases and J 8 bases; nucleotides not matched to a gene: 7. CDR1 is SGHTA, CDR2 FQGTGA, per germline. CDR3 length: 15 residues. The CDR3 DNA sequence: TGTGCCAGCAGCTTTGCCCCCGGGACTAGCGATGAGCAGTTCTTC. Its protein product is CASSFAPGTSDEQFF.

This chain links TRBV7-2 with TRBJ2-3, with no clear D. CDR3 length: 14 residues. The ends were cut back, 2 bases at V and 7 bases at J, with 13 bases in the middle. Germline V gene lookup returns CDR1 SGHTA and CDR2 FQGNSA. CDR3 DNA sequence: TGTGCCAGCAGCTTAAGGAGCTCGGCGAATACGCAGTATTTT. Translating it yields CASSLRSSANTQYF.

In this sample, this clone turned up once. The V and J genes are TRBV30 and TRBJ2-3; the D is unclear. Germline-derived CDR1 and CDR2 are GTSNPN and SVGIG (reference sequence). V shed 3 bases and J shed 2 bases, with 6 bases lying between them. The CDR3 is 12 residues long. CDR3 sequence (DNA): TGTGCCTGGAGCACTATCACAGATACGCAGTATTTT. This sequence encodes CAWSTITDTQYF.

The chain carries TRBV2 and TRBJ2-4; D is ambiguous. V dropped 5 bases and J dropped 0 bases, with 8 bases sitting between them. CDR3 length: 14 residues. Germline loops: CDR1 SNHLY, CDR2 FYNNEI. Here the CDR3 reads CASSPRVAKNIQYF. The CDR3 coding sequence is TGTGCCAGCAGTCCCCGGGTAGCCAAAAACATTCAGTACTTC.

The chain has TRBV6-1 and TRBJ1-1; 7 bases are a match to TRBD1. There are 15 residues in the CDR3. Unmatched junction bases numbered 7, after V lost 3 bases and J lost 3 bases. Germline loops: CDR1 MNHNS, CDR2 SASEGT. The CDR3 is CASSETSGTDTEAFF. The CDR3 DNA is TGTGCCAGCAGTGAGACTTCCGGGACAGACACTGAAGCTTTCTTT.

This chain links TRBV13 with TRBJ1-1; D remains ambiguous. The CDR3 length is 13 residues. Germline CDR1 and CDR2: PRHDT and FYEKMQ (reference sequence). The V end was cut by 5 bases, the J end by 1 base, with 8 bases between. The CDR3 loop reads CASSRVPNTEAFF. Written as DNA, the CDR3 is TGTGCCAGCAGCCGGGTTCCGAACACTGAAGCTTTCTTT.

V and J are TRBV3-1 (or the pseudogene TRBV3-2) and TRBJ2-5; D tentatively fits TRBD1 or TRBD2 (5 bases each). The CDR3 has 12 amino acids. CDR1 and CDR2 from the germline V gene are LGHDT and YNNKEL (reference sequence). The ends were cut back, 4 bases at V and 3 bases at J, with 6 bases in the middle. The CDR3: CASSRGKETQYF. CDR3 sequence (DNA): TGTGCCAGCAGCCGGGGGAAAGAGACCCAGTACTTC.

This chain joins TRBV12-3 or TRBV12-4 and TRBJ2-7, with TRBD1 matching over 7 bases. The CDR3 is 13 residues long. Unmatched junction bases numbered 8, after V lost 7 bases and J lost 5 bases. The CDR3 spells CASTSGGSHEQYF. CDR3 DNA sequence: TGTGCCAGCACCTCAGGGGGAAGCCACGAGCAGTACTTC.

The chain is built from TRBV5-1 and TRBJ2-6, with a tentative D call TRBD1 (6 bases). V lost 3 bases and J lost 12, with 19 bases in between. The CDR3 covers 15 residues. CDR1 and CDR2 (germline): SGHRS, YFSETQ. CDR3 sequence: CASSSLPGQNGVLTF. CDR3 coding DNA: TGCGCCAGCAGCTCCCTACCGGGACAAAACGGCGTCCTGACTTTC.

The CDR3 is CASSSYYGGDTEAFF. The DNA for the CDR3 is TGTGCCAGCAGCTCATATTACGGTGGGGACACTGAAGCTTTCTTT. The chain recombines TRBV7-8 with TRBJ1-1, with D unclear. Trimming removed 4 bases from V and 3 bases from J, with 15 bases in between. Germline assignment: CDR1 SGHVS and CDR2 FQNEAQ. The CDR3 extends over 15 amino acids.

The chain links TRBV18 to TRBJ2-3; possibly TRBD1 for D (6 bases). Trimming took off 1 base at V and 1 base at J, with 9 bases between the two ends. Germline lookup yields CDR1 KGHSH and CDR2 LQKENI. The CDR3 totals 15 residues. CDR3 sequence: CASSPRTGRTDTQYF. CDR3 coding DNA: TGTGCCAGCTCACCACGCACAGGGCGCACAGATACGCAGTATTTT.

This sequence joins TRBV11-3 and TRBJ1-1; D is uncertain. CDR1 and CDR2 (germline): SGHNT, YENEEA. CDR3 length: 12 residues. The V gene lost 1 base and the J gene lost 4 bases, with 4 bases spanning the gap. This CDR3 is CASSLAPTEAFF. As DNA, the CDR3 is TGTGCCAGCAGCTTAGCTCCCACTGAAGCTTTCTTT.

The gene calls are TRBV30 and TRBJ1-1; possible D gene TRBD1, 5 bases. The CDR3 is made up of 15 amino acids. Germline CDR1 GTSNPN, CDR2 SVGIG (reference sequence). The V end lost 0 bases, the J end lost 6 bases, and 17 bases lay between the germline ends. The CDR3 bases are TGTGCCTGGAGTGTACTTCAGCTGACGGGGGCTGAAGCTTTCTTT. Protein: CAWSVLQLTGAEAFF.

This clone came up once. The chain recombines TRBV27 with TRBJ1-2; D is undetermined. Germline V gene lookup returns CDR1 MNHEY and CDR2 SMNVEV (reference sequence). The V end was cut by 2 bases, the J end by 1 base, with 5 bases between. This CDR3 region has 13 residues. The CDR3 spells CASSLTYNYGYTF. The CDR3 DNA sequence: TGTGCCAGCAGTTTAACCTATAACTATGGCTACACCTTC.

The chain couples TRBV24-1 to TRBJ2-5, with 7 positions matching TRBD2. V dropped 9 bases and J dropped 4; count of bases not matched to a gene: 7. This CDR3 is built from 13 residues. Germline V lookup: CDR1 KGHDR, CDR2 SFDVKD. CDR3 sequence reads: CATGGRGRETQYF. The CDR3 nucleotides read TGTGCCACCGGAGGGAGGGGTCGAGAGACCCAGTACTTC.

The chain links TRBV6-5 to TRBJ2-5, with D possibly being TRBD1 (5 bases). CDR3 length equals 14 residues. CDR1 is MNHEY, CDR2 SVGAGI, per germline. Trimming removed 2 bases from V and 4 bases from J, with 11 bases in between. As DNA, the CDR3 is TGTGCCAGCAGTTACGGTGGGGCCGGAGAGACCCAGTACTTC. Protein: CASSYGGAGETQYF.

This chain connects TRBV7-2 to TRBJ2-1; D might be TRBD1 or TRBD2, each matching 5 bases. The CDR3 contains 12 residues. Germline CDR1 is SGHTA and CDR2 is FQGNSA. With 3 bases removed from V and 8 bases from J, the gap between germline ends came to 8 bases. DNA for the CDR3: TGTGCCAGCAGCTTGAGGGGATATGAGCAGTTCTTC. Amino acid sequence: CASSLRGYEQFF.

The chain employs TRBV12-3 or TRBV12-4 and TRBJ2-3; tentative D call: TRBD1 (5 bases). V lost 7 bases and J 4 bases, leaving 12 bases between the germline ends. This CDR3 is 13 amino acids long. CDR3 amino acids: CASTGRTADTQYF. CDR3 nucleotide sequence: TGTGCCAGCACAGGGCGAACGGCAGATACGCAGTATTTT.

The V gene is TRBV6-2 or TRBV6-3, the J gene TRBJ1-5; no definite D call. The CDR3 has 13 amino acids. V was trimmed by 6 bases and J by 4 bases, leaving 10 bases between them. Germline V CDR1 and CDR2: MNHEY, SVGEGT. The CDR3 nucleotides are TGTGCCAGCAGCCTCCTTAGGAATCAGCCCCAGCATTTT. The encoded protein is CASSLLRNQPQHF.

The chain joins TRBV9 to TRBJ1-1; D remains unclear. The CDR3 has 14 amino acids. Per germline, CDR1 SGDLS and CDR2 YYNGEE. Trimming cost V 0 bases and J 0 bases, with 6 bases left between them. DNA of the CDR3: TGTGCCAGCAGCGTAGCCCAGATGAACACTGAAGCTTTCTTT. Translating gives CASSVAQMNTEAFF.